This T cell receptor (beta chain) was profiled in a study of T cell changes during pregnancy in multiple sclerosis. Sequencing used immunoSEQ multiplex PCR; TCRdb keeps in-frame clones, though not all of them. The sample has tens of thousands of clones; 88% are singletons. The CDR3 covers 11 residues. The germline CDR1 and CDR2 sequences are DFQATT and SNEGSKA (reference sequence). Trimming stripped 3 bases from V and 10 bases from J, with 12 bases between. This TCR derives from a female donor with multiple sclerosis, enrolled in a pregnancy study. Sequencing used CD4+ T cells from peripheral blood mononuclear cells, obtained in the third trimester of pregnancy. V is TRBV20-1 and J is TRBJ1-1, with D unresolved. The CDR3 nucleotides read TGCAGTGCTAGTTCAGTTTCCCGAGCTTTCTTT. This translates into CSASSVSRAFF.